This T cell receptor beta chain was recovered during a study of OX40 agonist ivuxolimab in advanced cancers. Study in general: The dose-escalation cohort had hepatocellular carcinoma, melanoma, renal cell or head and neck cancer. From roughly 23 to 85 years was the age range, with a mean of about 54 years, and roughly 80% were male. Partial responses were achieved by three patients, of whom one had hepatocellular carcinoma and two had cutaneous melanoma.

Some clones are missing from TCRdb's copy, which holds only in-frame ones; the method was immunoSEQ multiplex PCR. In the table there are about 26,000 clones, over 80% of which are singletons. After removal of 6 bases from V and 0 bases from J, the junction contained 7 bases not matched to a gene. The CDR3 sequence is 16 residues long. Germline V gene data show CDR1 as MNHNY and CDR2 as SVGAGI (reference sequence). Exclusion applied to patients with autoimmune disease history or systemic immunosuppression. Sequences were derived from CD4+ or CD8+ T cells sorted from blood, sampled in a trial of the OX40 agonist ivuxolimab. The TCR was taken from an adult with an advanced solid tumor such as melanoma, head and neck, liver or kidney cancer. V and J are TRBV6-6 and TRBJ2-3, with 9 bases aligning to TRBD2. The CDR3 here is CASRRVTSGSTDTQYF. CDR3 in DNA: TGTGCCAGCAGACGCGTTACTAGCGGGAGCACAGATACGCAGTATTTT.